The entry below gives a single T cell receptor beta chain sequence along with its context. Its antigen is as yet unknown. The data were obtained in a study of blood T cells in healthy people across ages. Study-wide results and limits: The percentage of naive T cells correlated strongly with TCR beta diversity.

Caucasian individuals from Russia who were healthy and aged about 6 to 95 acted as donors. Sample-barcoded 5' priming and a J-beta primer mix drove a second PCR of 7 to 11 cycles. Researchers report that a template-switch adaptor with 12 random nucleotides tagged each cDNA molecule. One entry per CDR3 protein, called by TCRdb with MiXCR from the 5' RACE reads. The table shows approximately 1,700,000 distinct CDR3 sequences, with approximately 40% occurring only once. This CDR3 has 14 amino acids. The ends were cut back, 9 bases at V and 5 bases at J, with 19 bases in the middle. Material: blood. This TCR was recovered from a human donor in good health. This chain connects TRBV12-3 or TRBV12-4 to TRBJ1-2; D gene ambiguous. The CDR3 DNA reads TGTGCCAGTCTTTCTTTTGGGATTTCTTATGGCTACACCTTC. Amino acids: CASLSFGISYGYTF.